This entry lists 14 T cell receptor beta chains sequenced from one sample in a study of a mutant IDH1 vaccine in newly diagnosed glioma. No antigen has been identified for these receptors. Time point noted: week 47, end of study. All doses held 300 ug of mutant IDH1 20-mer peptide, with topical imiquimod. Data came from immunoSEQ multiplex PCR; TCRdb stores just in-frame clones and leaves some out. The sample records about 36,000 clones, 65% to 80% being singletons. The starting material was PBMCs, obtained from a glioma patient whose treatment included an IDH1 peptide vaccine. The origin of the receptors is a man aged 35-49 years with glioma.

This clone was counted once. The rearrangement uses TRBV30 and TRBJ2-5; 7 bases are shared with TRBD2. With 0 bases clipped from V and 0 bases from J, the junction kept 10 bases outside the gene matches. CDR3 length equals 17 residues. In germline, CDR1 is GTSNPN, CDR2 SVGIG (reference sequence). Here the CDR3 reads CAWSVSREDSYQETQYF. The DNA of the CDR3 is TGTGCCTGGAGTGTTTCCCGGGAGGACTCGTACCAAGAGACCCAGTACTTC.

This chain joins TRBV7-2 and TRBJ2-7; 9 nucleotides align to TRBD2. The CDR3 totals 17 residues. Per germline, CDR1 SGHTA and CDR2 FQGNSA. The V and J ends lost 5 bases and 1 base, in that order; junction bases with no gene match: 12. Here the CDR3 reads CASSPRGGRAASYEQYF. CDR3 sequence (DNA): TGTGCCAGCAGCCCGCGGGGCGGGAGGGCCGCATCCTACGAGCAGTACTTC.

This clone was detected only a few times. The chain employs TRBV6-1 and TRBJ2-1, with 14 bases lining up with TRBD2. The CDR3 totals 15 residues. Unmatched junction bases numbered 4, after V lost 6 bases and J lost 6 bases. From germline, CDR1 is MNHNS and CDR2 SASEGT. The CDR3 DNA reads TGTGCCAGCAGGACCGGGACTAGCGGGAGCAATGAGCAGTTCTTC. Its protein is CASRTGTSGSNEQFF.

By its share, this clone is medium-sized. The rearrangement links TRBV5-6 to TRBJ2-7; D tentatively fits TRBD1 or TRBD2 (5 bases each). V was shortened by 3 bases and J by 6 bases, with 16 bases between the two germline ends. The CDR3 runs to 14 residues. Germline V gene sequence: CDR1 SGHDT, CDR2 YYEEEE. DNA for the CDR3: TGTGCCAGCAGCTCCCAGGGAGCGCGTATCGAGCAGTACTTC. Its translation: CASSSQGARIEQYF.

The V gene is TRBV6-4, the J gene TRBJ2-3; 12 nucleotides align to TRBD1. CDR1 is MRHNA and CDR2 is SNTAGT in the germline V gene. The CDR3 consists of 18 residues. The V gene end was trimmed by 4 bases and the J gene end by 2 bases; junction bases not matched to a gene: 10. CDR3 DNA: TGTGCCAGCAGTGTAGGGACAGGGGGCCCGGTTGTCACAGATACGCAGTATTTT. It translates to CASSVGTGGPVVTDTQYF.

The V and J genes are TRBV18 and TRBJ1-3; D gene ambiguous. Germline assignment: CDR1 KGHSH and CDR2 LQKENI. V lost 7 bases to trimming and J lost 0 bases, with 16 bases between them. The CDR3 is made up of 16 amino acids. In DNA form, the CDR3 reads TGTGCCAGCTACCCTGGAGTAGCCTCCTCTGGAAACACCATATATTTT. It specifies CASYPGVASSGNTIYF.

This clone has more than one count but fewer than ten. The V gene is TRBV19, the J gene TRBJ2-4; tentatively, D is TRBD2 (5 bases). Germline assignment: CDR1 LNHDA and CDR2 SQIVND (reference sequence). V lost 5 bases, J lost 3 bases, and 11 bases lay in between. The CDR3 sequence is 14 residues long. CDR3 residues: CASSEGGYKNIQYF. In DNA form, the CDR3 reads TGTGCCAGTAGTGAGGGCGGGTACAAAAACATTCAGTACTTC.

The chain joins TRBV6-4 to TRBJ2-1; 11 nucleotides agree with TRBD2. The germline gives CDR1 MRHNA, CDR2 SNTAGT. V gave up 0 bases and J gave up 9 bases; unmatched junction bases: 4. The CDR3 consists of 15 residues. The CDR3 loop reads CASSDSTSGRLEQFF. Here the CDR3 DNA reads TGTGCCAGCAGTGACTCTACTAGCGGGAGACTTGAGCAGTTCTTC.

This chain uses TRBV9 with TRBJ2-2; TRBD1 aligns across 7 bases. This CDR3 is built from 13 residues. Germline CDR1 and CDR2: SGDLS and YYNGEE. Losses at the gene ends were 4 bases for V and 5 bases for J; bases not matched to a gene: 2. The CDR3 coding sequence is TGTGCCAGCAGCACGACAGGGACCGGGGAGCTGTTTTTT. Its protein product is CASSTTGTGELFF.

The chain employs TRBV30 and TRBJ1-2; no reliable D call. V was pared by 4 bases and J by 7 bases, with 22 bases between. CDR3 length equals 15 residues. Germline V gene lookup returns CDR1 GTSNPN and CDR2 SVGIG (reference sequence). Here the CDR3 reads CAWKVRLGPGGGYTF. The DNA of the CDR3 is TGTGCCTGGAAGGTCCGACTCGGGCCTGGCGGTGGCTACACCTTC.

The chain is built from TRBV6-5 and TRBJ2-6, with D possibly matching TRBD1 (6 bases). V dropped 6 bases and J dropped 3 bases, with 12 bases sitting between them. There are 15 residues in the CDR3. Germline CDR1 and CDR2: MNHEY and SVGAGI. The CDR3: CASSTSGDGANVLTF. CDR3 DNA: TGTGCCAGCAGCACCTCAGGGGATGGGGCCAACGTCCTGACTTTC.

This chain joins TRBV6-5 and TRBJ1-2; D possibly corresponds to TRBD1 (5 bases). CDR1 and CDR2 (germline): MNHEY, SVGAGI. The CDR3 has 13 residues. V lost 7 bases, J lost 7 bases, and 16 bases lay in between. In DNA, the CDR3 is TGTGCCAGCACTCCGGGATCAGGGTCTGGCTACACCTTC. The encoded protein is CASTPGSGSGYTF.

The table lists this clone with a few counts. The chain uses TRBV10-1 and TRBJ2-4, with TRBD1 as a possible D gene (5 bases). Germline V gives CDR1 WNHNN, CDR2 SYGVQD (reference sequence). The CDR3 contains 15 residues. Trimming took off 2 bases at V and 0 bases at J, with 8 bases between the two ends. The CDR3 DNA sequence: TGCGCCAGCAGTGAGGCAGGGCTAGCCAAAAACATTCAGTACTTC. This translates into CASSEAGLAKNIQYF.

The rearrangement joins TRBV5-1 to TRBJ1-3; no definite D call. The germline CDR1 and CDR2 sequences are SGHRS and YFSETQ. The V end was cut by 4 bases, the J end by 1 base, with 12 bases between. This CDR3 region has 15 residues. The CDR3 loop reads CASSPPDESGNTIYF. In DNA, the CDR3 is TGCGCCAGCAGCCCCCCAGACGAATCTGGAAACACCATATATTTT.